This T cell receptor beta chain was observed in a study of blood T cell repertoires in COVID-19. In the study overall: Collection of acute and convalescent COVID-19 samples took place in the United States, Italy and Spain.

The CDR3 covers 14 residues. Germline V gene lookup returns CDR1 SGHRS and CDR2 YFSETQ. Trimming removed 4 bases at V and 3 bases at J, with 14 bases between. Authors' methods: Estimation of nucleated cell counts relied on the amplification of reference gene primers. The repertoire was sequenced with immunoSEQ multiplex PCR; TCRdb's copy has only in-frame clones and lacks some. Clone size and V and J calls were adopted from that table, with D and trimming inferred from the DNA. The sample includes 300,000 or so clones, 86% of them seen just once. The sequenced sample was peripheral blood. This chain links TRBV5-1 with TRBJ2-7, with D possibly TRBD1 on 5 matching bases. This receptor was taken from a woman between 45 and 65 years old with acute or convalescent COVID-19. CDR3 residues: CASSERTPYYEQYF. The CDR3 DNA reads as TGCGCCAGCAGCGAGAGGACACCTTACTACGAGCAGTACTTC.